This T cell receptor beta chain is from a study of T cells expressing NK-cell markers. Study information: Researchers got TCR beta repertoires out of sorted CD3+CD56+NKG2C+, CD3+CD56+NKG2C- and CD3+CD56-NKG2C+ T cells. HCMV serostatus: most of the eight sequenced donors positive, one negative. Study-level results: Several donors had dominant NKG2C+ clonotypes that comprised roughly 1.0-7.0% of their CD8+ T cells. A handful of donors' CD3+CD56-NKG2C+ cells were dominated by the same clonotypes.

Looked up from germline, CDR1 is LGHDT and CDR2 is YNNKEL (reference sequence). The CDR3 extends over 14 amino acids. TCRdb reprocessed the 5' RACE reads; each CDR3 protein has one entry and no DNA is given. Listed are 500,000 to 700,000 distinct CDR3 sequences; roughly 3.4% falls within the top ten. To note about this clonotype: What it binds is not known.

Input material: blood T cells: a sorted CD56 or NKG2C T cell subset, CD4+ or CD8+ T cells, or bulk PBMC T cells (not recorded which). This chain joins TRBV3-1 and TRBJ2-3; without DNA, the TCRdb call of TRBD1 cannot be checked. This clonotype was obtained from a man aged 18-30 years in good health. CDR3 residues: CASRFRGATDTQYF.